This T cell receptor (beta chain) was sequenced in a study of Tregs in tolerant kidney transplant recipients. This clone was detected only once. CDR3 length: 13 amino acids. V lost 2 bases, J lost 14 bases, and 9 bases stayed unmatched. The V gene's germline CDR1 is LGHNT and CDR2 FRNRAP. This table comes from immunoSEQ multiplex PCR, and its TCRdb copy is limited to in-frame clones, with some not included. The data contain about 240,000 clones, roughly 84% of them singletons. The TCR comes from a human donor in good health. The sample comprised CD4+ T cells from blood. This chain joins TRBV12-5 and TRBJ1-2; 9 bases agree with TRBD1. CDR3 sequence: CASGLPRTGVLTF. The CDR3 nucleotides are TGTGCTAGTGGTTTGCCGCGGACAGGGGTCCTTACCTTC.